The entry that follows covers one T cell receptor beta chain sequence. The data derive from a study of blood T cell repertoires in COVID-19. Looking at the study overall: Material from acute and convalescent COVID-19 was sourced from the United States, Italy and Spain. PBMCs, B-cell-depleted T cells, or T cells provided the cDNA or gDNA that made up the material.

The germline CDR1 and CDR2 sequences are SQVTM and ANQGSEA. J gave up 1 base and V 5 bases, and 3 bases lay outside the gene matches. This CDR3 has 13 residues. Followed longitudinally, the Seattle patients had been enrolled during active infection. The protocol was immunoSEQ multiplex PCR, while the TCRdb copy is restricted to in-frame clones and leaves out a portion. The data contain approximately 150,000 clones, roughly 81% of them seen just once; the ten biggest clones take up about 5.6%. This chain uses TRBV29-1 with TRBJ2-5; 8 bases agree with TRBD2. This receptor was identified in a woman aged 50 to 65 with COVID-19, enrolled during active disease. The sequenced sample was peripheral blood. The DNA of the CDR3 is TGCAGCGTTTCGCGGGGGGCCCAAGAGACCCAGTACTTC. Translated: CSVSRGAQETQYF.